This entry describes one T cell receptor (beta chain). V was clipped by 10 bases and J by 6 bases, with 17 bases between them. CDR3 length: 13 residues. Germline CDR1 is MNHNY and CDR2 is SVGAGI (reference sequence). The sample originates from a study of cytomegalovirus exposure and HLA in healthy donors. Primers for the PCR totalled 60 Vbeta and 13 Jbeta. Using immunoSEQ multiplex PCR, the repertoire was profiled, and TCRdb retains in-frame clones only, with some absent. Here the sample spans about 150,000 clones, 78% being singletons. This clonotype was obtained from a woman aged 45-65 years in good health and CMV-seropositive. The chain carries TRBV6-6 and TRBJ2-3; D might be TRBD2 (5 bases). The sequenced sample consisted of PBMCs. This CDR3 reads CATTRGRGDTQYF. The CDR3 DNA is TGTGCCACCACGAGAGGGCGTGGGGATACGCAGTATTTT.